The 14 T cell receptor beta chains reported below all come from one sample, sequenced in a study of siplizumab effects on memory and regulatory T cells. Measured with immunoSEQ multiplex PCR; TCRdb has only the in-frame clones, and not every one. The table lists 100,000 or so clones, approximately 92% of them singletons. Sequencing was performed on CD4+ T cells sorted from blood. These receptors originate from a human donor in good health. Some clones in this sample may be carry-over from other donors' samples.

This chain uses TRBV5-1 with TRBJ2-5, with 10 bases that match TRBD2. From germline, CDR1 is SGHRS and CDR2 YFSETQ. The CDR3 length is 16 residues. V lost 2 bases and J lost 4; bases outside the gene matches: 8. The CDR3 DNA reads as TGCGCCAGCAGCTTAAGCGGGAGGGCCGTCTCAGAGACCCAGTACTTC. Protein sequence: CASSLSGRAVSETQYF.

This rearrangement joins TRBV27 to TRBJ2-7, with D possibly TRBD1 on 7 matching bases. The CDR3 sequence is 17 residues long. In germline, CDR1 is MNHEY, CDR2 SMNVEV (reference sequence). The V end was cut by 5 bases, the J end by 1 base, with 21 bases between. CDR3 loop: CASSLNQGGPASYEQYF. The CDR3 coding sequence is TGTGCCAGCAGTCTGAACCAGGGGGGACCGGCTTCCTACGAGCAGTACTTC.

J is TRBJ2-3 and V is TRBV29-1; D gene unclear. This CDR3 has 11 amino acids. From germline, CDR1 is SQVTM and CDR2 ANQGSEA. Trimming stripped 5 bases from V and 6 bases from J, with 9 bases between. CDR3 protein: CSVRNSDTQYF. DNA of the CDR3: TGCAGCGTTCGAAACTCCGATACGCAGTATTTT.

The chain recombines TRBV19 with TRBJ1-5, with D maybe TRBD1 (6 bases). This CDR3 has 17 residues. In germline, CDR1 is LNHDA, CDR2 SQIVND (reference sequence). V lost 1 base, J lost 2 bases, and 15 bases lay in between. CDR3 bases: TGTGCCAGTAGTATAGGTGGTGCAGGGGATCGCAATCAGCCCCAGCATTTT. The encoded protein is CASSIGGAGDRNQPQHF.

This chain uses TRBV19 with TRBJ1-1, with 11 bases matching TRBD1. The CDR3 has 15 residues. The trim removed 4 bases at V and 5 bases at J, leaving 6 bases unmatched. Germline CDR1 reads LNHDA; CDR2 reads SQIVND (reference sequence). The CDR3 DNA sequence: TGTGCCAGTAGTAACCGGGACAGGGGGTTTACTGAAGCTTTCTTT. Protein product: CASSNRDRGFTEAFF.

The rearrangement links TRBV18 to TRBJ1-4; 8 bases agree with TRBD1. In germline, CDR1 is KGHSH, CDR2 LQKENI. Germline trimming cut 3 bases from V and 12 bases from J; bases unmatched to any gene: 24. This CDR3 contains 19 residues. In DNA form, the CDR3 reads TGTGCCAGCTCACCGAAGACCGGGACAGGACGCGCCTTGGGGGGGGAACTGTTTTTT. Its translation: CASSPKTGTGRALGGELFF.

This chain connects TRBV19 to TRBJ1-2; 8 bases fit TRBD1. This CDR3 region has 15 residues. Looked up from germline, CDR1 is LNHDA and CDR2 is SQIVND (reference sequence). Trimming removed 3 bases from V and 1 base from J; junction bases left unmatched: 4. As DNA, the CDR3 is TGTGCCAGTAGTATTCCGGGACAGGTTAACTATGGCTACACCTTC. Residues: CASSIPGQVNYGYTF.

The V gene is TRBV6-5, the J gene TRBJ2-7, with 7 bases lining up with TRBD1. The J segment lost 4 bases and the V segment lost 4 bases, leaving 4 bases of the junction unmatched. CDR3 size: 13 residues. Germline-derived CDR1 and CDR2 are MNHEY and SVGAGI. In DNA form, the CDR3 reads TGTGCCAGCAGTTCGGGACAGCGGTACGAGCAGTACTTC. It encodes CASSSGQRYEQYF.

There are a few counts of this clone. In the same sample, other DNA sequences code for this CDR3. The gene calls are TRBV5-1 and TRBJ2-6; D unclear. Trimming took off 0 bases at V and 0 bases at J, with 4 bases between the two ends. Germline assignment: CDR1 SGHRS and CDR2 YFSETQ. The CDR3 totals 15 residues. CDR3 DNA sequence: TGCGCCAGCAGCTTGGCGGGCTCTGGGGCCAACGTCCTGACTTTC. Protein: CASSLAGSGANVLTF.

V gene TRBV7-2 combines with J gene TRBJ2-1; no firm D call. Deletions cut 5 bases from V and 6 bases from J, with 8 bases between. CDR3 length equals 12 residues. Germline CDR1 reads SGHTA; CDR2 reads FQGNSA. CDR3 sequence (DNA): TGTGCCAGCAGCCCCTTTGGCAATGAGCAGTTCTTC. Protein product: CASSPFGNEQFF.

This chain links TRBV18 with TRBJ2-1, with 8 bases identical to TRBD1. Trimming at V came to 3 bases and at J to 6 bases, leaving 7 bases not matched to a gene. Per germline, CDR1 KGHSH and CDR2 LQKENI. This CDR3 spans 15 amino acids. CDR3 residues: CASSPGTGPPNEQFF. CDR3 nucleotides: TGTGCCAGCTCACCTGGGACAGGACCCCCCAATGAGCAGTTCTTC.

The chain carries TRBV6-6 and TRBJ1-2; D is unresolved. V was trimmed by 0 bases and J by 8 bases, leaving 19 bases between them. This CDR3 has 16 amino acids. Germline V lookup: CDR1 MNHNY, CDR2 SVGAGI (reference sequence). The CDR3 DNA sequence: TGTGCCAGCAGTTACTCTTTGCGCGGGCCGCCGTGGGGCTACACCTTC. Translated, it gives CASSYSLRGPPWGYTF.

The chain recombines TRBV28 with TRBJ1-5, with D unclear. Trimming shortened V by 7 bases and J by 7 bases, and 14 bases separated the two germline ends. The CDR3 is 13 amino acids. The V gene's germline CDR1 is MDHEN and CDR2 SYDVKM. As DNA, the CDR3 is TGTGCCAGCAACCCCGGAGGCTTGCAGCCCCAGCATTTT. As protein: CASNPGGLQPQHF.

The J gene is TRBJ1-2, the V gene TRBV5-1; D perhaps matches TRBD1 (5 bases). Germline V lookup: CDR1 SGHRS, CDR2 YFSETQ. CDR3 length equals 13 residues. Trimming cost V 0 bases and J 7 bases, with 10 bases left between them. CDR3 protein: CASSLDRPTGYTF. CDR3 nucleotide sequence: TGCGCCAGCAGCTTGGACAGGCCCACTGGCTACACCTTC. The full variable domain, with the rest looked up from reference TRBV5-1 and TRBJ1-2, is KAGVTQTPRYLIKTRGQQVTLSCSPISGHRSVSWYQQTPGQGLQFLFEYFSETQRNKGNFPGRFSGRQFSNSRSEMNVSTLELGDSALYLCASSLDRPTGYTFGSGTRLTVV.